This section outlines one T cell receptor beta chain sequence together with its context. This CDR3 spans 19 amino acids. Germline V gene data show CDR1 as SGHNT and CDR2 as YYREEE (reference sequence). V gave up 4 bases and J gave up 1 base; unmatched junction bases: 18. This sample is part of a study of shared T cell receptors in the human thymus. Profiling relied on immunoSEQ multiplex PCR, and the TCRdb table lists in-frame clones only, not all of them. The sample consists of 550,000 to 800,000 clones, 70% to 90% of them appearing once. The data were also submitted as part of a second study, on human thymus T cells. From that report: Healthy Finnish infants undergoing corrective surgery for congenital heart defects were used as donors. From resections taken during corrective heart surgery, the thymus tissue was obtained. Thymic and blood repertoires seemed to show skewed V and J gene use.

This chain connects TRBV5-4 to TRBJ2-3; TRBD2 matches 7 bases. The sequence derives from a girl less than two years old with a congenital heart defect. The sequenced sample consisted of thymocytes. The CDR3 is CASSPKPGSPAGRTDTQYF. The DNA for the CDR3 is TGTGCCAGCAGCCCTAAACCGGGATCCCCAGCGGGACGCACAGATACGCAGTATTTT.